This T cell receptor beta chain is drawn from a study of control samples from healthy donors and cancer patients. The CDR3 covers 14 residues. V lost 5 bases, J lost 0 bases, and 10 bases lay in between. Germline V gene data show CDR1 as MNHEY and CDR2 as SVGAGI. The protocol was immunoSEQ multiplex PCR, while the TCRdb copy is restricted to in-frame clones and leaves out a portion. The table lists about 120,000 clones, about 90% of them singletons. The rearrangement uses TRBV6-5 and TRBJ1-1, with a possible D match to TRBD1 (5 bases). Sequenced material: blood. The receptor comes from a woman aged 45-65 years in good health. The CDR3 reads CASSPGTLNTEAFF. CDR3 in DNA: TGTGCCAGCAGTCCTGGGACTTTGAACACTGAAGCTTTCTTT.